Included here is one T cell receptor beta chain sequence, with context. Trimming took 4 bases from V and 7 from J, leaving 21 bases between them. CDR3 length: 15 amino acids. The germline V gene encodes CDR1 SGHRS and CDR2 YFSETQ. This sample was included in a study of shared clonotypes between healthy human individuals. TCRdb keeps only in-frame clones here, not all; method: immunoSEQ multiplex PCR. Among about 510,000 clones listed, 79% were seen once. Caucasian adults residing in Nashville, Tennessee made up all the donors. Sequenced input: PBMCs. This chain links TRBV5-1 with TRBJ2-7, with D possibly being TRBD2 (6 bases). The receptor was isolated from a woman aged 40 to 50 in good health. Some clones in this sample may be carry-over from other donors' samples. The CDR3 is CASSVIGTSSREQYF. The DNA of the CDR3 is TGCGCCAGCAGCGTTATTGGGACTTCTTCTCGGGAGCAGTACTTC. Supplemented by reference TRBV5-1 and TRBJ2-7, the full variable domain reads KAGVTQTPRYLIKTRGQQVTLSCSPISGHRSVSWYQQTPGQGLQFLFEYFSETQRNKGNFPGRFSGRQFSNSRSEMNVSTLELGDSALYLCASSVIGTSSREQYFGPGTRLTVT.